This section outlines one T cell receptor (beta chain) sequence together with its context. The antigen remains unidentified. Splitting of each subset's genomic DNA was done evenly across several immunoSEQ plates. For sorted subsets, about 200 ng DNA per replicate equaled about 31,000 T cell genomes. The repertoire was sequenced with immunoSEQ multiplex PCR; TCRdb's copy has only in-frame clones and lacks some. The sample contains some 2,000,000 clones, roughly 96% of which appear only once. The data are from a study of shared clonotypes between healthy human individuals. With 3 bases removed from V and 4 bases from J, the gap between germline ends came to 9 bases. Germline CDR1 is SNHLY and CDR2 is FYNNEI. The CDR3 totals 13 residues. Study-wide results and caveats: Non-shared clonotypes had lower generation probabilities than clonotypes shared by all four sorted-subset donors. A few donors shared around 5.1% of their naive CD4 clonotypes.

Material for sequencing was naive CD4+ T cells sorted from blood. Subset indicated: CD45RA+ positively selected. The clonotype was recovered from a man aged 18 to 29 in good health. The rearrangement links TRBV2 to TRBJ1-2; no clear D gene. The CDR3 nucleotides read TGTGCCAGCAGTGATATCCTACCCTATGGCTACACCTTC. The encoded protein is CASSDILPYGYTF.